The sequence of this TCR beta chain was determined in a study of blood T cells in healthy people across ages. Study-wide results and limits: Higher diversity, along with more naive CD4+ cells, distinguished long-lived donors from aged donors.

Each individual donor underwent a draw of about 9.9 milliliters of peripheral blood. With each sample, at least 5 micrograms of total RNA were extracted. Combining a sample-barcoded 5' primer with a J-beta primer mix, a second PCR ran for roughly 7 to 11 cycles. No fewer than 2.5 million CDR3-containing paired-end reads came from each sample. MiXCR was run by TCRdb on the 5' RACE reads, yielding one entry per CDR3 protein. The sample holds 1.5 million to 2 million distinct CDR3 sequences; 28% are singletons and the top ten take 7% to 9%. The CDR3 covers 15 residues. Germline CDR1 MDHEN, CDR2 SYDVKM. Concerning this clonotype: No antigen is known for it. Compared with germline, one end of the junction differs, possibly owing to a read error.

Specimen: blood. This chain connects TRBV28 to TRBJ2-6; D is possibly TRBD1 (5 bases). This sequence originates from a woman aged 30 to 39 in good health. CDR3 in DNA: TGTGCCAGCAGTTACCCCGGGTCTGGGGCCAGCGTCCTGACTTTC. Translating gives CASSYPGSGASVLTF.